The sequence of this T cell receptor beta chain was determined in a study of T cells after yellow fever vaccination. A few counts support this clonotype. Its antigen is unidentified. Study-wide results and caveats: Weaker in magnitude, the secondary response showed a faster peak on day 5 versus 15. A limited proportion of clonotypes was detected within both the CD4 and CD8 compartments. From the bulk population, abundant clonotypes could contaminate and appear within FACS-sorted repertoires.

MiXCR, run by TCRdb on the 5' RACE reads, gives a single entry per CDR3 protein. The sample holds 310,000 or so distinct CDR3 sequences, 3.6% seen once. CDR3 length: 15 residues. From germline, CDR1 is KGHDR and CDR2 SFDVKD. Trimming took 4 bases from V and 6 from J, leaving 14 bases between them. The TCR comes from a man aged 18 to 29 who received the YFV17D yellow fever vaccine. The rearrangement links TRBV24-1 to TRBJ2-2, with D tentatively TRBD1 or TRBD2 (5 bases each). The specimen was PBMCs, collected on the day of the yellow fever booster vaccination. CDR3 bases: TGTGCCACCAGTGACTTCGGGACCAGGCCCGGGGAGCTGTTTTTT. Translated: CATSDFGTRPGELFF.